This entry describes one TCR beta chain. These data come from a study of blood T cells in healthy people across ages. A sample-barcoded 5' primer and a J-beta primer mix were used in a second PCR of roughly 7 to 11 cycles. One entry per CDR3 protein, called by TCRdb with MiXCR from the 5' RACE reads. The data contain hundreds of thousands of distinct CDR3 sequences, about 21% of them singletons. The sequencing input was blood. This TCR was recovered from a man between 65 and 79 years old in good health.

CDR3 nucleotide sequence: TGTGCCAGCAGTTTATTACAAAGGGGACAGAATTACTTC. This gives the protein CASSLLQRGQNYF. The V and J genes are TRBV28 and TRBJ2-7; 7 bases line up with TRBD1. This CDR3 comprises 13 residues. Germline V gene data show CDR1 as MDHEN and CDR2 as SYDVKM. J lost 13 bases, V lost 1 base, and 10 bases had no gene match.